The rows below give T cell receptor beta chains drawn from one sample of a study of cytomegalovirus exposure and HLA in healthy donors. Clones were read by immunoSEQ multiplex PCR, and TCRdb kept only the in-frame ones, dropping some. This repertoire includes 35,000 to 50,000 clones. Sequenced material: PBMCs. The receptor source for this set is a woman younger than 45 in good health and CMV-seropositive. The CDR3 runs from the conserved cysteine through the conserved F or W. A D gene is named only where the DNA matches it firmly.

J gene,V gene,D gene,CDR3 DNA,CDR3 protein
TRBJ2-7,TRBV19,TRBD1,TGTGCCAGTAGCCCAATAAGACAGGGGGCGCGGGAGCAGTACTTC,CASSPIRQGAREQYF
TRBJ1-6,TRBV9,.,TGTGCCAGCAGGGTGGGGCAGGGCGATTCACCCCTCCACTTT,CASRVGQGDSPLHF
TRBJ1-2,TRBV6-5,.,TGTGCCAGCAGCCGGGCCTCTCGGGGCTATGGCTACACCTTC,CASSRASRGYGYTF
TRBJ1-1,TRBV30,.,TGTGCCTGGAGTGCCACTACAGGGACTGAAGCTTTCTTT,CAWSATTGTEAFF
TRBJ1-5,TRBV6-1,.,TGTGCCAGCAGAGCCCAGGAATTCGGTCAGCCCCAGCATTTT,CASRAQEFGQPQHF
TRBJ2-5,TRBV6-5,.,TGTGCCAGCAGGCCCGGAGTACAAGAGACCCAGTACTTC,CASRPGVQETQYF
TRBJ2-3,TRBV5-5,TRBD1,TGTGCCAGCAGCTTGACAGGGGACACAGATACGCAGTATTTT,CASSLTGDTDTQYF
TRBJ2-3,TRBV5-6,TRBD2,TGTGCCAGCAGCTTGAGAACTAGCGGGGGTAGGTTCACAGATACGCAGTATTTT,CASSLRTSGGRFTDTQYF
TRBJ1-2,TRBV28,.,TGTGCCAGCAGTGTTGGACAGAATAGCTATGGCTACACCTTC,CASSVGQNSYGYTF
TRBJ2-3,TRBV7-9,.,TGTGCCAGCAGCTGGGCGGGGGCCCAAGCAGATACGCAGTATTTT,CASSWAGAQADTQYF
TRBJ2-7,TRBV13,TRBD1,TGTGCCAGCAGCCCCCCCGGGACAGTGGAATACGAGCAGTACTTC,CASSPPGTVEYEQYF
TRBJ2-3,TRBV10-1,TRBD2,TGCGCCAGCAATCCGGGGACTAGCGGGGAGTCTAGCACAGATACGCAGTATTTT,CASNPGTSGESSTDTQYF
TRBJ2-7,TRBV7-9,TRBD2,TGTGCCAGCGGGACTAGCGGGGTTTCCCACGAGCAGTACTTC,CASGTSGVSHEQYF
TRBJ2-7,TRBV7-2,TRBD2,TGTGCCAGCAGCTCCAGACTAGCGGGGGATGAGCAGTACTTC,CASSSRLAGDEQYF
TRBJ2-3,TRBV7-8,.,TGTGCCAGCAGCTTAGCGGCCTATACGCAGTATTTT,CASSLAAYTQYF
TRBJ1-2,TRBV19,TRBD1,TGTGCCAGTACCGGGGGACAGGGAAACTATGGCTACACCTTC,CASTGGQGNYGYTF
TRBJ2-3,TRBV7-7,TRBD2,TGTGCTAGCAGCCGGACTAGCGGGCTAGCAGATACGCAGTATTTT,CASSRTSGLADTQYF
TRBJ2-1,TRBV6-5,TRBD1,TGTGCCAGCAGCTTGGGACAGGTAAACGGTGAGCAGTTCTTC,CASSLGQVNGEQFF
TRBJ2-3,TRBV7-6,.,TGTGCCAGCAGCTTAGCGTCGGGCACAGATACGCAGTATTTT,CASSLASGTDTQYF
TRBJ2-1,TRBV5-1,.,TGCGCCAGCAGCTTGAGTGACTCAGCAGTCGATGAGCAGTTCTTC,CASSLSDSAVDEQFF
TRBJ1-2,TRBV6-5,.,TGTGCCAGCAGTTACTGGCCCCCTCGTGGCTACACCTTC,CASSYWPPRGYTF
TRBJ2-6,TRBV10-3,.,TGTGCCACGACCGCGGCAGCTGGGGCCAACGTCCTGACTTTC,CATTAAAGANVLTF
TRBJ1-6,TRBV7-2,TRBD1,TGTGCCAGCAGCGTTGGGACAGCTGTTAATTCACCCCTCCACTTT,CASSVGTAVNSPLHF
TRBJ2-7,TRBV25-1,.,TGTGCCAGCAGGGCGGGGCCAGGGGAGCAGTACTTC,CASRAGPGEQYF
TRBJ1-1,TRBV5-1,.,TGCGCCAGCAGCTTGGACCCTGGTTACAGGATGAACACTGAAGCTTTCTTT,CASSLDPGYRMNTEAFF
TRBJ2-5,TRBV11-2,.,TGTGCCGGCAGCTCCGGCGGGGAGACCCAGTACTTC,CAGSSGGETQYF
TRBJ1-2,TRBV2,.,TGTGCCAGCAGGGGGACTATTGGCTACACCTTC,CASRGTIGYTF
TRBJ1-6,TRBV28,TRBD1,TGTGCCAGCAGTTCCTACCGGGACAGGGGCGCGAATTCACCCCTCCACTTT,CASSSYRDRGANSPLHF
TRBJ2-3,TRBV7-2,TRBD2,TGTGCCAGCTCTGTGGCGGGGGGCCGCACAGATACGCAGTATTTT,CASSVAGGRTDTQYF
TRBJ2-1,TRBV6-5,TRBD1,TGTGCCAGCAGTAAGGGACAGGGAAATGAGCAGTTCTTC,CASSKGQGNEQFF
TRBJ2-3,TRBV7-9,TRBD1,TGTGCCAGCAGCTCACCAGGGGGCTGGGGAGATACGCAGTATTTT,CASSSPGGWGDTQYF
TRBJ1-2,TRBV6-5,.,TGTGCCAGCAGTTACTCCCCGACAGGTGAATATGGCTACACCTTC,CASSYSPTGEYGYTF
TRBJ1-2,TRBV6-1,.,TGTGCCAGCAACGACAGGAGAGGGCCCTATGGCTACACCTTC,CASNDRRGPYGYTF
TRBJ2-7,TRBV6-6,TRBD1,TGTGCCAGCAGGGCCGGGACAGGGAGGTACGAGCAGTACTTC,CASRAGTGRYEQYF
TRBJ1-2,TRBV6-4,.,TGTGCCAGCAAGATACAGGGTTCGGCTAACTATGGCTACACCTTC,CASKIQGSANYGYTF